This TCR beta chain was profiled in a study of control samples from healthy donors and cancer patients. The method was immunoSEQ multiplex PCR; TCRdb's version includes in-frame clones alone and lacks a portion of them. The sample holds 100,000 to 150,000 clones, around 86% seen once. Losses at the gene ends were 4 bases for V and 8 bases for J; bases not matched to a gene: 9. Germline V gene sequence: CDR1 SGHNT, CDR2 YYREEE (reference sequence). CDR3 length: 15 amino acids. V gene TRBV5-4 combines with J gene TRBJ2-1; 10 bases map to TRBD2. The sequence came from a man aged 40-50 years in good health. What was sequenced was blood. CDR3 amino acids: CASSRIAGGSDEQFF. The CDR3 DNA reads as TGTGCCAGCAGCCGTATAGCGGGGGGTTCGGATGAGCAGTTCTTC.